This is a list of T cell receptor beta chains from one sample in a study of cytomegalovirus exposure and HLA in healthy donors. The table came from immunoSEQ multiplex PCR; TCRdb's copy has only in-frame clones and leaves some out. This repertoire shows around 150,000 clones, 60% to 80% found once; its top ten account for over 12%. Material: PBMCs. The receptor source for this set is a man aged 45-65 years in good health and CMV-seropositive. Each CDR3 is given with its conserved first and last residue. A D gene is named only where the DNA matches it firmly. Clone size is not always given. Where it is, it says once, few, many or a class for expanded clones.

.	TRBV5-1	TRBD1	TRBJ1-1	17	CASSLTGQGHGNTEAFF	TGCGCCAGCAGCTTAACGGGACAGGGGCATGGGAACACTGAAGCTTTCTTT
.	TRBV5-1	TRBD1	TRBJ2-5	15	CASRTGTGEPETQYF	TGCGCCAGCAGAACCGGGACAGGGGAACCGGAGACCCAGTACTTC
.	TRBV5-6	.	TRBJ2-1	13	CASSPGISNEQFF	TGTGCCAGCAGCCCCGGGATTTCGAATGAGCAGTTCTTC
.	TRBV28	.	TRBJ2-5	12	CASSSVSETQYF	TGTGCCAGCAGTTCGGTTTCCGAGACCCAGTACTTC
.	TRBV28	.	TRBJ2-7	15	CASSLIHSRSYEQYF	TGTGCCAGCAGTTTAATCCATAGCCGCTCCTACGAGCAGTACTTC
.	TRBV18	.	TRBJ1-6	16	CASSPPGGYSFQSLHF	TGTGCCAGCTCACCACCTGGGGGCTACTCCTTCCAATCCCTCCACTTT
.	TRBV7-9	TRBD1	TRBJ1-5	17	CASSHGTEQNSNQPQHF	TGTGCCAGCAGCCACGGGACAGAACAGAATAGCAATCAGCCCCAGCATTTT
.	TRBV6-6	.	TRBJ1-2	13	CASSSNRANGYTF	TGTGCCAGCAGTTCGAACAGGGCAAATGGCTACACCTTC
once	TRBV28	.	TRBJ1-5	15	CASSPAPYSNQPQHF	TGTGCCAGCAGCCCCGCGCCCTATAGCAATCAGCCCCAGCATTTT
.	TRBV7-2	.	TRBJ1-5	13	CASSLVLNQPQHF	TGTGCCAGCAGCTTAGTTCTGAATCAGCCCCAGCATTTT
once	TRBV19	.	TRBJ1-2	14	CASSISRQDHGYTF	TGTGCCAGTAGTATATCCCGACAGGACCATGGCTACACCTTC
.	TRBV5-1	TRBD2	TRBJ2-1	16	CASSLAAGGMYNEQFF	TGCGCCAGCAGCTTGGCGGCGGGGGGGATGTACAATGAGCAGTTCTTC
.	TRBV11-3	.	TRBJ2-2	17	CASSQFWGGKYTGELFF	TGTGCCAGCAGCCAATTCTGGGGGGGCAAGTACACCGGGGAGCTGTTTTTT
.	TRBV7-9	.	TRBJ1-2	16	CSSSPLGGTANYGYTF	TGTTCCAGCAGCCCCCTAGGGGGAACAGCTAACTATGGCTACACCTTC
.	TRBV6-6	TRBD1	TRBJ1-6	15	CASSRDRGLTSPLHF	TGTGCCAGCAGCCGTGACAGGGGGCTTACTTCACCCCTCCACTTT
.	TRBV18	TRBD1	TRBJ2-7	15	CASSPPGTGSYEQYF	TGTGCCAGCTCACCGCCCGGGACAGGGTCCTACGAGCAGTACTTC
.	TRBV12-2	.	TRBJ1-3	17	CASRLAGLGVSGNTIYF	TGTGCAAGTCGCTTAGCGGGCTTAGGGGTATCGGGAAACACCATATATTTT
.	TRBV28	.	TRBJ2-5	14	CASREGGAGETQYF	TGTGCCAGCAGGGAAGGGGGGGCTGGAGAGACCCAGTACTTC
once	TRBV15	TRBD2	TRBJ2-3	16	CATSRTPSGVTDTQYF	TGTGCCACCAGCAGAACTCCTAGCGGGGTCACAGATACGCAGTATTTT
.	TRBV7-2	.	TRBJ2-5	13	CASSQGLQETQYF	TGTGCCAGCAGTCAAGGACTCCAAGAGACCCAGTACTTC
.	TRBV19	TRBD2	TRBJ2-5	17	CASSMTSGGAQQETQYF	TGTGCCAGTAGTATGACTAGCGGGGGGGCGCAGCAAGAGACCCAGTACTTC
.	TRBV6-5	TRBD1	TRBJ1-3	16	CASSSLGTGERNTIYF	TGTGCCAGCAGTTCGTTGGGGACAGGGGAGAGAAACACCATATATTTT